Listed here is a single TCR beta chain. Its antigen is unknown. The length of the CDR3 is 14 residues. Germline-derived CDR1 and CDR2 are MGHDK and SYGVNS. Trimming removed 1 base at V and 1 base at J, with 7 bases between. These data belong to a study of T cell responses to AZD1222 COVID-19 vaccine. Method: immunoSEQ multiplex PCR; TCRdb's copy keeps in-frame clones and lacks some. Of 50,000 to 65,000 clones listed, roughly 90% are singletons. Regarding the study as a whole: Most donors were white British, females outnumbered males, and clonal diversity was possibly underestimated. The number of AZD1222 recipients seropositive at baseline was only five to seven. The breadth and depth of Spike-specific TCRs increased once two AZD1222 doses had been given.

The chain links TRBV25-1 to TRBJ1-2, with D uncertain. Sequencing was performed on peripheral blood, taken 28 days after the second AZD1222 dose. This receptor was obtained from an adult who received the AZD1222 COVID-19 vaccine. CDR3 nucleotides: TGTGCCAGCAGTGAATTAGGTTTTAACTATGGCTACACCTTC. It encodes CASSELGFNYGYTF.